The 18 T cell receptor beta chains below all came from one sample that was sequenced in a study of T cell clonotyping in hematopoietic cell transplantation. The data were produced by immunoSEQ multiplex PCR, yet TCRdb's version contains in-frame clones alone and is incomplete. The sample contains tens of thousands of clones, 85% of which appear only once. This sample's time point: recipient sample about 28 days before transplant, after cytoreduction. Sequenced material: peripheral blood mononuclear cells, taken before stem cell transplant. The receptor source for this set is a man in his sixties with acute myeloid leukemia. Some clones in this sample may be carry-over from other donors' samples.

A single count supports this clone. The chain uses TRBV6-1 and TRBJ2-2; TRBD2 aligns across 7 bases. The germline V gene has CDR1 MNHNS and CDR2 SASEGT. Trimming at V came to 4 bases and at J to 4 bases, leaving 3 bases not matched to a gene. The CDR3 spans 14 residues. CDR3 nucleotide sequence: TGTGCCAGCAGTGTGCTAGCGGCCACCGGGGAGCTGTTTTTT. Its translation: CASSVLAATGELFF.

This clone was recorded once. CDR3 bases: TGCGCCAGCAGTCGACCCTTAAACACAGACAGGCAGAATTCACCCCTCCACTTT. Its translation: CASSRPLNTDRQNSPLHF. V is TRBV23-1 and J is TRBJ1-6, with a tentative D call TRBD1 (6 bases). TRBV23-1 is flagged as an ORF with uncertain function. V was cut by 4 bases and J by 7 bases, with 23 bases left in between. The length of the CDR3 is 18 residues.

In its sample, this clone was seen a few times. The J gene is TRBJ2-7, the V gene TRBV5-1; 11 bases line up with TRBD2. The CDR3 is 15 amino acids. Germline values: CDR1 SGHRS, CDR2 YFSETQ. The J segment lost 3 bases and the V segment lost 4 bases, leaving 6 bases of the junction unmatched. In DNA, the CDR3 is TGCGCCAGCAGCAGGACGACTAGCGGGGTCTACGAGCAGTACTTC. This codes for CASSRTTSGVYEQYF.

The V call is TRBV6-1, the J call TRBJ2-4; TRBD2 might be the D (7 bases). The CDR3 is 14 amino acids. V was cut by 7 bases and J by 7 bases, with 17 bases left in between. Per the germline V gene, CDR1 is MNHNS and CDR2 is SASEGT. CDR3 region: CASTRGRDVNIQYF. The CDR3 nucleotides are TGTGCCAGCACGAGGGGGAGGGATGTGAACATTCAGTACTTC.

The chain combines TRBV2 with TRBJ2-3; weak D call: TRBD1 (6 bases). Germline CDR1 reads SNHLY; CDR2 reads FYNNEI. V lost 1 base and J lost 3, with 14 bases in between. The CDR3 covers 16 residues. The CDR3 region is CASSEDSNRVTDTQYF. CDR3 sequence (DNA): TGTGCCAGCAGTGAAGATTCAAACAGGGTGACAGATACGCAGTATTTT.

The chain employs TRBV6-6 and TRBJ2-7, with 7 bases identical to TRBD1. The CDR3 consists of 13 residues. Germline trimming cut 2 bases from V and 5 bases from J; bases unmatched to any gene: 3. The germline gives CDR1 MNHNY, CDR2 SVGAGI (reference sequence). The CDR3 DNA sequence: TGTGCCAGCAGTTACCTTGGACAGGACGAGCAGTACTTC. Translation: CASSYLGQDEQYF.

The V gene is TRBV7-2, the J gene TRBJ2-3; tentative D call: TRBD1 (6 bases). Germline V lookup: CDR1 SGHTA, CDR2 FQGNSA. This CDR3 contains 15 residues. V gave up 2 bases and J gave up 4 bases, with 13 bases separating them. The CDR3 bases are TGTGCCAGCAGCTTACGGAGCAGGGGAGCAGATACGCAGTATTTT. Translating it yields CASSLRSRGADTQYF.

The rearrangement uses TRBV6-5 and TRBJ1-1, with a weak D call TRBD1 (6 bases). Between the trimmed V and J ends, which lost 3 bases and 8 bases, there was a span of 16 bases. The CDR3 is made up of 14 amino acids. CDR1 is MNHEY and CDR2 is SVGAGI in the germline V gene. This chain's CDR3 is CASSYSQGPFEAFF. The CDR3 DNA is TGTGCCAGCAGTTATTCACAGGGTCCATTCGAAGCTTTCTTT.

V usage is TRBV6-5 and J usage is TRBJ2-7, with 10 bases matching TRBD1. The CDR3 consists of 15 residues. Germline CDR1 is MNHEY and CDR2 is SVGAGI. The ends lost 2 bases at V and 5 bases at J; junction bases unmatched: 6. The CDR3 loop reads CASSYTGTGADEQYF. The CDR3 DNA sequence: TGTGCCAGCAGTTACACCGGGACAGGGGCAGACGAGCAGTACTTC.

The rearrangement uses TRBV25-1 and TRBJ2-2; tentatively, D is TRBD1 (6 bases). The CDR3 covers 16 residues. The ends were cut back, 1 base at V and 6 bases at J, with 15 bases in the middle. Germline CDR1 and CDR2: MGHDK and SYGVNS. The CDR3 is CASSESWGRKAGELFF. CDR3 DNA sequence: TGTGCCAGCAGTGAATCTTGGGGGCGCAAGGCCGGGGAGCTGTTTTTT.

The rearrangement links TRBV7-2 to TRBJ2-2, with unresolved D. Trimming stripped 8 bases from V and 1 base from J, with 11 bases between. In germline, CDR1 is SGHTA, CDR2 FQGNSA. The CDR3 consists of 14 residues. CDR3 DNA sequence: TGTGCCAGCGCTCGGCTCCAGAACACCGGGGAGCTGTTTTTT. It yields the protein CASARLQNTGELFF. Filled out from reference TRBV7-2 and TRBJ2-2, the complete variable domain reads GAGVSQSPSNKVTEKGKDVELRCDPISGHTALYWYRQSLGQGLEFLIYFQGNSAPDKSGLPSDRFSAERTGGSVSTLTIQRTQQEDSAVYLCASARLQNTGELFFGEGSRLTVL.

The chain couples TRBV25-1 to TRBJ1-1; the D is unclear. Germline CDR1 reads MGHDK; CDR2 reads SYGVNS. The CDR3 loop spans 14 amino acids. V was trimmed by 4 bases and J by 6 bases, leaving 15 bases between them. CDR3 region: CASSVQSPQAEAFF. The CDR3 DNA is TGTGCCAGCAGTGTACAGTCACCTCAGGCTGAAGCTTTCTTT.

V and J are TRBV4-3 and TRBJ1-2, with D uncertain. The V gene's germline CDR1 is LGHNA and CDR2 YSLEER. Trimming stripped 3 bases from V and 1 base from J, with 9 bases between. The length of the CDR3 is 14 residues. Here the CDR3 reads CASSHRGNNYGYTF. DNA for the CDR3: TGCGCCAGCAGCCACCGAGGAAATAACTATGGCTACACCTTC.

This rearrangement joins TRBV19 to TRBJ1-2, with D possibly matching TRBD1 (6 bases). V dropped 10 bases and J dropped 4 bases, with 10 bases sitting between them. This CDR3 region has 11 residues. Germline assignment: CDR1 LNHDA and CDR2 SQIVND (reference sequence). CDR3 amino acids: CATGGLYGYTF. Here the CDR3 DNA reads TGTGCCACGGGGGGCCTCTATGGCTACACCTTC.

V gene TRBV7-6 combines with J gene TRBJ1-1; weak D call: TRBD1 (5 bases). Germline-derived CDR1 and CDR2 are SGHVS and FNYEAQ. The CDR3 covers 13 residues. Trimming removed 3 bases from V and 1 base from J, with 6 bases in between. In DNA, the CDR3 is TGTGCCAGCAGCTTCCAGGGGAACACTGAAGCTTTCTTT. This gives the protein CASSFQGNTEAFF.

The chain couples TRBV5-8 to TRBJ2-7, with 10 bases lining up with TRBD1. V gave up 2 bases and J gave up 4 bases; unmatched junction bases: 9. This CDR3 contains 16 residues. Germline V CDR1 and CDR2: SGHTS, YDEGEE. The CDR3: CASSFSGQGLGYEQYF. The CDR3, as DNA: TGTGCCAGCAGCTTTTCGGGACAGGGGTTAGGTTACGAGCAGTACTTC.

This clone was seen once. The chain carries TRBV30 and TRBJ2-2; D unclear. V shed 2 bases and J shed 6 bases, with 10 bases lying between them. From germline, CDR1 is GTSNPN and CDR2 SVGIG (reference sequence). The CDR3 is 13 residues long. DNA for the CDR3: TGTGCCTGGAGTCGCTATACACCCGGGGAGCTGTTTTTT. Translated, it gives CAWSRYTPGELFF.

This chain joins TRBV6-6 and TRBJ1-6; D is possibly TRBD1 (6 bases). This CDR3 is built from 14 residues. Trimming removed 6 bases from V and 5 bases from J, with 11 bases in between. Per the germline V gene, CDR1 is MNHNY and CDR2 is SVGAGI (reference sequence). The CDR3 loop reads CASRSSGDNSPLHF. The DNA of the CDR3 is TGTGCCAGCAGGTCATCAGGGGATAATTCACCCCTCCACTTT.